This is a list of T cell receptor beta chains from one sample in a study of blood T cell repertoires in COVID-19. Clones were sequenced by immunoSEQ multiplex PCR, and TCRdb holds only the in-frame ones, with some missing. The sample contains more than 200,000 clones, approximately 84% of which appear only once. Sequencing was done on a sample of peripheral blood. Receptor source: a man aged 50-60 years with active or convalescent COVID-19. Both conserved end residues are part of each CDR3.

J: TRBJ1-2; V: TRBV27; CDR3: CASRPTGGYYGYTF
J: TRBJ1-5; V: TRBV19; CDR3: CASSRPGGNQPQHF
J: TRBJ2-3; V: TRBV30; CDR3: CAWRSRESDTQYF
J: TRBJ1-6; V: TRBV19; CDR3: CASNQDRGLNSPLHF
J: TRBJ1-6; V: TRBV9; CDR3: CASSPSAGQGGSPLHF
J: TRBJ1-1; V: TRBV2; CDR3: CASRALNTEAFF
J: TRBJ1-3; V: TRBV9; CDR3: CASSVASSSLGNTIYF
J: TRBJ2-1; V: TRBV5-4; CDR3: CASSHTPGTSSYNEQFF
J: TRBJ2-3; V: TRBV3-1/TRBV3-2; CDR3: CASKAGGSSDTQYF
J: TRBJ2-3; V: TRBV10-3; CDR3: CAISWGPSTDTQYF
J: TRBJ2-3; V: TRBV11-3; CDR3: CASSLDDRGTDTQYF
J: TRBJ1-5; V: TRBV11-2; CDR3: CASSRGTGDNQPQHF
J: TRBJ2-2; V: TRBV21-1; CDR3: CASRRGQGGFAGELFF
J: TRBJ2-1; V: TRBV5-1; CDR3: CASSADRWNEQFF
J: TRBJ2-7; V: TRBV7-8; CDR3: CASSLSGEQYF
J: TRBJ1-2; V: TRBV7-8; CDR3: CASSLNPRDTAYGYTF
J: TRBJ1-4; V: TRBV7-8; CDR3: CASSLGQGAPNEKLFF
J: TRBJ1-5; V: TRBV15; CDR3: CATAAGARNQPQHF
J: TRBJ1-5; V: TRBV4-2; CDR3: CASSQGGDQPQHF
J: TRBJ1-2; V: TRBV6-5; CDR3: CASSNSGGQGYTF
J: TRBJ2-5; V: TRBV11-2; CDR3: CASSLDYLAGGKETQYF
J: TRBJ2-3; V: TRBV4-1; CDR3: CASSHPIAGGQEDTQYF
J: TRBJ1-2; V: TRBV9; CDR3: CASSGRTGLGGYTF
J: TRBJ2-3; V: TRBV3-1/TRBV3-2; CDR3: CASSQLAGGGKDTQYF
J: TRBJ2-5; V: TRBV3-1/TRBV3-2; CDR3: CASSPGSSIVTQYF
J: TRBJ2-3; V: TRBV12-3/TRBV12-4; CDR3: CASSPRGQDTQYF
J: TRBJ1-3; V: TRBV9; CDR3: CASRGTVSGNTIYF
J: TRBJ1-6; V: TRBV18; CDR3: CASSPLRGNSPLHF
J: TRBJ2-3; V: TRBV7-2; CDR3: CASSLAASRGDTQYF
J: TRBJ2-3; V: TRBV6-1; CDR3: CASSDEVGTDTQYF
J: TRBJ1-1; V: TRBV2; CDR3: CASSGQGAFRGPEAFF
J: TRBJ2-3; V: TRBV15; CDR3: CATSREGLAGTDTQYF
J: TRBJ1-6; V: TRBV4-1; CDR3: CASSQDRDRPLGSPLHF
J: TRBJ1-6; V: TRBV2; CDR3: CASARDRGSPLHF
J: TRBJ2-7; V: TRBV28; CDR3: CASSGGPPYEQYF
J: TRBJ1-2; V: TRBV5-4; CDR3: CASSLRGTVGNYGYTF
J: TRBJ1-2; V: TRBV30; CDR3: CAWSAVYGYTF
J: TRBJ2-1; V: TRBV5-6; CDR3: CASSRGAGGYNEQFF
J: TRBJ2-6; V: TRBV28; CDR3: CASTRPGANVLTF
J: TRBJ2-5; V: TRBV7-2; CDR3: CASSLGRRETQYF
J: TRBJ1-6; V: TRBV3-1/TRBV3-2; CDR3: CASSQGGTDSPLHF
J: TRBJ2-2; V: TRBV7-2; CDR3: CASSSSNTGELFF
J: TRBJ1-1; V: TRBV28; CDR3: CASSDGGQNTEAFF
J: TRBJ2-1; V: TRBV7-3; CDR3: CASSPTGGLYNEQFF
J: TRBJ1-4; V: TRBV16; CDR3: CASSPRGDEKLFF
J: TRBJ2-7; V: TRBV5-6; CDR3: CASSLGRGISYEQYF
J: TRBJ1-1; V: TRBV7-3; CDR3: CASSLEGGATTEAFF
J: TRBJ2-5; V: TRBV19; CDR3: CASSMGHETQYF
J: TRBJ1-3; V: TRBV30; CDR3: CAWSVAENTIYF